This TCR beta chain was profiled in a study of metastatic and nonmetastatic thyroid tumors. TCRdb redid the clone calls on the PCR reads using MiXCR. This sample has 20,000 to 25,000 clones, with 13% to 15% found just once. Thyroid surgery took place with no prior treatment in any patient. There are 15 residues in the CDR3. The germline V and J ends were trimmed by 4 bases and 8 bases, with 20 bases remaining between them. The germline V gene has CDR1 LNHDA and CDR2 SQIVND (reference sequence). This clone appeared many times. The chain recombines TRBV19 with TRBJ1-1; no definite D call. This receptor was taken from a female donor with papillary thyroid cancer or a benign thyroid nodule (not recorded which). Some clones in this sample may be carry-over from other donors' samples. The sample comprised tumor tissue. CDR3 in DNA: TGTGCCAGTAGTAGCCTCTGGGGTAAGCAACTCGAAGCTTTCTTT. Amino acids: CASSSLWGKQLEAFF. Full variable domain (rest looked up from reference TRBV19 and TRBJ1-1): DGGITQSPKYLFRKEGQNVTLSCEQNLNHDAMYWYRQDPGQGLRLIYYSQIVNDFQKGDIAEGYSVSREKKESFPLTVTSAQKNPTAFYLCASSSLWGKQLEAFFGQGTRLTVV.